Each of the 27 T cell receptor beta chains below was sequenced from the same sample in a study of cytomegalovirus exposure and HLA in healthy donors. 13 Jbeta primers and 60 Vbeta primers were used for the PCR. Only in-frame clones appear in the TCRdb table, and some are missing; sequencing was by immunoSEQ multiplex PCR. The data hold 150,000 to 160,000 clones, with over 60% observed a single time. The sequencing sample was made of PBMCs. The source of these receptors is a woman between 40 and 55 years old in good health and CMV-seronegative.

This chain joins TRBV19 and TRBJ2-4; a possible D gene is TRBD1 (6 bases). There are 15 residues in the CDR3. Germline CDR1 LNHDA, CDR2 SQIVND (reference sequence). V lost 0 bases to trimming and J lost 9 bases, with 15 bases between them. CDR3 coding DNA: TGTGCCAGTAGTATAGATCTAAGGACAGCAAGCATTCAGTACTTC. It specifies CASSIDLRTASIQYF.

The chain couples TRBV6-1 to TRBJ2-1, with a weak D call TRBD1 (7 bases). V was clipped by 1 base and J by 2 bases, with 12 bases between them. Per germline, CDR1 MNHNS and CDR2 SASEGT. The CDR3 spans 16 residues. This chain's CDR3 is CASSEGRGPPYNEQFF. CDR3 DNA: TGTGCCAGCAGTGAAGGGAGGGGGCCTCCCTACAATGAGCAGTTCTTC.

This clone showed up just a few times. The genes are TRBV29-1 and TRBJ1-1; possible D gene TRBD1, 5 bases. This CDR3 is built from 10 residues. Trimming shortened V by 5 bases and J by 6 bases, and 7 bases separated the two germline ends. Per germline, CDR1 SQVTM and CDR2 ANQGSEA. The CDR3 is CSVLQAEAFF. The CDR3 nucleotides read TGCAGCGTTTTACAGGCTGAAGCTTTCTTT.

This sequence joins TRBV5-4 and TRBJ1-4, with 8 bases identical to TRBD1. This CDR3 spans 14 amino acids. Germline CDR1 is SGHNT and CDR2 is YYREEE (reference sequence). With 4 bases clipped from V and 5 bases from J, the junction kept 4 bases outside the gene matches. CDR3 residues: CASSPDRVNEKLFF. The CDR3 DNA follows: TGTGCCAGCAGCCCGGACAGGGTAAATGAAAAACTGTTTTTT.

The chain uses TRBV5-6 and TRBJ1-2; TRBD1 agrees at 9 bases. Germline lookup yields CDR1 SGHDT and CDR2 YYEEEE. This CDR3 contains 14 residues. V lost 7 bases to trimming and J lost 2 bases; unmatched junction nucleotides: 6. In nucleotides, the CDR3 is TGTGCCAGCTTAGGACAGGGGAGAAACTATGGCTACACCTTC. Protein: CASLGQGRNYGYTF.

This clone was recorded once. This chain joins TRBV27 and TRBJ2-5, with D perhaps matching TRBD1 (6 bases). The CDR3 spans 15 residues. V was pared by 3 bases and J by 6 bases, with 17 bases between. Looked up from germline, CDR1 is MNHEY and CDR2 is SMNVEV (reference sequence). The CDR3 reads CASSFSRQATQTQYF. In nucleotides, the CDR3 is TGTGCCAGCAGTTTCTCCCGACAGGCTACGCAGACCCAGTACTTC.

The chain carries TRBV5-1 and TRBJ2-7; D is possibly TRBD1 (6 bases). The CDR3 has 15 amino acids. V lost 2 bases, J lost 2 bases, and 14 bases lay in between. Germline values: CDR1 SGHRS, CDR2 YFSETQ. The CDR3 bases are TGCGCCAGCAGCTTAGGTGGGTCAGGGGCCTACGAGCAGTACTTC. Translating gives CASSLGGSGAYEQYF. Filled out from reference TRBV5-1 and TRBJ2-7, the complete variable domain reads KAGVTQTPRYLIKTRGQQVTLSCSPISGHRSVSWYQQTPGQGLQFLFEYFSETQRNKGNFPGRFSGRQFSNSRSEMNVSTLELGDSALYLCASSLGGSGAYEQYFGPGTRLTVT.

The rearrangement joins TRBV11-2 to TRBJ1-1; weak D call: TRBD1 (5 bases). Between the trimmed V and J ends, which lost 5 bases and 6 bases, there was a span of 16 bases. Germline CDR1 SGHAT, CDR2 FQNNGV. The CDR3 is 14 residues long. The CDR3 sequence is CASSETARGPEAFF. CDR3 coding DNA: TGTGCCAGCAGCGAGACAGCCCGAGGACCTGAAGCTTTCTTT. The entire variable domain, with the rest obtained from reference TRBV11-2 and TRBJ1-1, is as follows: EAGVAQSPRYKIIEKRQSVAFWCNPISGHATLYWYQQILGQGPKLLIQFQNNGVVDDSQLPKDRFSAERLKGVDSTLKIQPAKLEDSAVYLCASSETARGPEAFFGQGTRLTVV.

With regard to this clone: Other DNA sequences in the sample encode the same CDR3. The chain links TRBV7-9 to TRBJ1-1, with 9 bases that match TRBD1. The length of the CDR3 is 16 residues. Germline assignment: CDR1 SEHNR and CDR2 FQNEAQ (reference sequence). The trim removed 4 bases at V and 1 base at J, leaving 7 bases unmatched. CDR3 sequence reads: CASSSTGGAGNTEAFF. The CDR3 nucleotides read TGTGCCAGCAGCTCAACAGGGGGCGCGGGGAACACTGAAGCTTTCTTT.

This clone was detected a few times. This chain connects TRBV5-1 to TRBJ1-4, with 11 bases fitting TRBD1. This CDR3 region has 16 residues. The ends lost 1 base at V and 5 bases at J; junction bases unmatched: 4. The germline gives CDR1 SGHRS, CDR2 YFSETQ. DNA for the CDR3: TGCGCCAGCAGCTTGTCGGGACAGGGGGGGAATGAAAAACTGTTTTTT. It is translated as CASSLSGQGGNEKLFF. The variable domain in full, completed from reference TRBV5-1 and TRBJ1-4, reads KAGVTQTPRYLIKTRGQQVTLSCSPISGHRSVSWYQQTPGQGLQFLFEYFSETQRNKGNFPGRFSGRQFSNSRSEMNVSTLELGDSALYLCASSLSGQGGNEKLFFGSGTQLSVL.

This chain links TRBV5-4 with TRBJ2-7; TRBD1 matches 10 bases. The CDR3 is 13 residues long. Losses at the gene ends were 4 bases for V and 6 bases for J; bases not matched to a gene: 4. Per the germline V gene, CDR1 is SGHNT and CDR2 is YYREEE (reference sequence). CDR3 sequence reads: CASSAGTGVEQYF. The DNA for the CDR3 is TGTGCCAGCAGCGCCGGGACAGGGGTCGAGCAGTACTTC.

V is TRBV27 and J is TRBJ1-1; D is unresolved. The CDR3 is 15 residues long. V was trimmed by 6 bases and J by 0 bases, leaving 14 bases between them. Germline V gives CDR1 MNHEY, CDR2 SMNVEV (reference sequence). CDR3 loop: CASSLFDNMNTEAFF. CDR3 DNA: TGTGCCAGCAGCCTTTTCGACAACATGAACACTGAAGCTTTCTTT.

This CDR3 is CASSLGGLAGSYEQYF. As DNA, the CDR3 is TGCGCCAGCAGCTTGGGGGGACTAGCAGGGTCCTACGAGCAGTACTTC. This chain links TRBV5-1 with TRBJ2-7; TRBD2 matches at 9 bases. V lost 0 bases to trimming and J lost 1 base; unmatched junction nucleotides: 5. The CDR3 spans 16 residues. Germline V gene lookup returns CDR1 SGHRS and CDR2 YFSETQ. Full variable domain (missing parts from reference TRBV5-1 and TRBJ2-7): KAGVTQTPRYLIKTRGQQVTLSCSPISGHRSVSWYQQTPGQGLQFLFEYFSETQRNKGNFPGRFSGRQFSNSRSEMNVSTLELGDSALYLCASSLGGLAGSYEQYFGPGTRLTVT.

In this sample, this clone turned up a few times. The chain uses TRBV5-1 and TRBJ2-7, with TRBD1 identical over 9 bases. J gave up 6 bases and V 4 bases, and 11 bases lay outside the gene matches. Germline V gene data show CDR1 as SGHRS and CDR2 as YFSETQ. The CDR3 sequence is 15 residues long. CDR3 protein: CASSPKQGQGSEQYF. CDR3 in DNA: TGCGCCAGCAGCCCGAAACAGGGACAGGGCAGCGAGCAGTACTTC.

The rearrangement joins TRBV5-6 to TRBJ2-7; D may be TRBD1 (6 bases). The CDR3 runs 13 residues. V was cut by 2 bases and J by 3 bases, with 9 bases left in between. CDR1 and CDR2 (germline): SGHDT, YYEEEE. CDR3 sequence reads: CASSFGQSYEQYF. The CDR3 DNA is TGTGCCAGCAGCTTCGGACAGAGCTACGAGCAGTACTTC.

The genes are TRBV29-1 and TRBJ1-4; TRBD1 agrees at 9 bases. Unmatched junction bases numbered 7, after V lost 6 bases and J lost 5 bases. This CDR3 is built from 14 residues. CDR1 is SQVTM and CDR2 is ANQGSEA in the germline V gene. This chain's CDR3 is CSVPDRGRNEKLFF. CDR3 DNA sequence: TGCAGCGTCCCTGACAGGGGGAGAAATGAAAAACTGTTTTTT.

This chain uses TRBV6-1 with TRBJ1-1, with D hard to call. V lost 6 bases and J 7 bases, leaving 18 bases between the germline ends. CDR1 and CDR2 from the germline V gene are MNHNS and SASEGT. This CDR3 contains 14 residues. The CDR3 DNA follows: TGTGCCAGCAGACCCGACCACGGGAGGGTTGAAGCTTTCTTT. Translation gives CASRPDHGRVEAFF.

A note on this clone: The junction does not match germline at one end; this may be a read error. The rearrangement uses TRBV7-7 and TRBJ1-2; D not resolved. This CDR3 is built from 15 residues. Per the germline V gene, CDR1 is SSHAT and CDR2 is FNYEAQ (reference sequence). As DNA, the CDR3 is TGTGCTAGCAGTCCCCTCGGGGTCGTGGACTATGGCTACACCTTC. Translation: CASSPLGVVDYGYTF. Full variable domain (missing parts from reference TRBV7-7 and TRBJ1-2): GAGVSQSPRYKVTKRGQDVTLRCDPISSHATLYWYQQALGQGPEFLTYFNYEAQPDKSGLPSDRFSAERPEGSISTLTIQRTEQRDSAMYRCASSPLGVVDYGYTFGSGTRLTVV.

Concerning this clone: One end of the junction fails to match germline, which may point to a read error. Other DNA sequences in this sample translate to the same CDR3. The chain has TRBV7-9 and TRBJ1-1, with no clear D. CDR3 length: 14 residues. Germline V gene data show CDR1 as SEHNR and CDR2 as FQNEAQ (reference sequence). For the CDR3, the DNA is TGTGCTAGCAGCTTTTTTGGCCAGAACACTGAAGCTTTCTTT. Its protein is CASSFFGQNTEAFF.

The V gene is TRBV18, the J gene TRBJ1-6; 7 bases line up with TRBD1. The CDR3 is 14 residues long. Germline V CDR1 and CDR2: KGHSH, LQKENI. V dropped 5 bases and J dropped 5; count of bases not matched to a gene: 3. Written as DNA, the CDR3 is TGTGCCAGCTCATACGACAGGGATAATTCACCCCTCCACTTT. This encodes CASSYDRDNSPLHF.

This chain uses TRBV6-5 with TRBJ1-1; D not certain. The V end lost 2 bases, the J end lost 1 base, and 14 bases lay between the germline ends. The CDR3 is made up of 16 amino acids. CDR1 and CDR2 (germline): MNHEY, SVGAGI. The CDR3, as DNA: TGTGCCAGCAGTTACGCCTCCGGAGCATGGAACACTGAAGCTTTCTTT. As protein: CASSYASGAWNTEAFF.

The J gene is TRBJ1-1, the V gene TRBV6-1; 10 positions match TRBD1. The CDR3 is 14 residues long. Germline values: CDR1 MNHNS, CDR2 SASEGT. After removal of 5 bases from V and 6 bases from J, the junction contained 6 bases not matched to a gene. CDR3 sequence reads: CASSRPGQGSEAFF. CDR3 in DNA: TGTGCCAGCAGTCGACCGGGACAGGGGTCTGAAGCTTTCTTT.

The chain links TRBV6-1 to TRBJ2-3; no definite D call. This CDR3 region has 19 residues. Germline V gene data show CDR1 as MNHNS and CDR2 as SASEGT. The ends were cut back, 6 bases at V and 2 bases at J, with 27 bases in the middle. CDR3 DNA: TGTGCCAGCAGGGAATTATCGCGAGTCCGACCGCTAGACACAGATACGCAGTATTTT. It encodes CASRELSRVRPLDTDTQYF.

V gene TRBV4-1 combines with J gene TRBJ2-1; no clear D gene. This CDR3 contains 16 residues. CDR1 and CDR2 from the germline V gene are MGHRA and YSYEKL. V lost 1 base and J 0 bases, leaving 10 bases between the germline ends. In DNA, the CDR3 is TGCGCCAGCAGCCAAGGGGCCCAGAGCTCCTACAATGAGCAGTTCTTC. Its protein product is CASSQGAQSSYNEQFF.

V and J are TRBV28 and TRBJ2-5; 8 nucleotides match TRBD1. Germline CDR1 is MDHEN and CDR2 is SYDVKM. Losses at the gene ends were 2 bases for V and 5 bases for J; bases not matched to a gene: 4. The CDR3 covers 14 residues. As DNA, the CDR3 is TGTGCCAGCAGTTTAGCAGGGGGCCACGAGACCCAGTACTTC. Translating it yields CASSLAGGHETQYF.

Concerning this clone itself: One end of the junction fails to match germline, which may point to a read error. The gene calls are TRBV4-1 and TRBJ2-7; maybe TRBD1 (6 bases). This CDR3 comprises 15 residues. Germline lookup yields CDR1 MGHRA and CDR2 YSYEKL. Here the CDR3 DNA reads TGCGCCAGCGGCCAACAAGGCAGGGGTGGAAACGAGCAGTACTTC. This codes for CASGQQGRGGNEQYF.

The chain links TRBV7-9 to TRBJ1-2, with TRBD1 identical over 8 bases. Trimming at V came to 0 bases and at J to 7 bases, leaving 4 bases not matched to a gene. Germline V lookup: CDR1 SEHNR, CDR2 FQNEAQ (reference sequence). The CDR3 sequence is 14 residues long. The CDR3 sequence: CASSLADRERGYTF. DNA of the CDR3: TGTGCCAGCAGCTTAGCGGACAGGGAGCGTGGCTACACCTTC.